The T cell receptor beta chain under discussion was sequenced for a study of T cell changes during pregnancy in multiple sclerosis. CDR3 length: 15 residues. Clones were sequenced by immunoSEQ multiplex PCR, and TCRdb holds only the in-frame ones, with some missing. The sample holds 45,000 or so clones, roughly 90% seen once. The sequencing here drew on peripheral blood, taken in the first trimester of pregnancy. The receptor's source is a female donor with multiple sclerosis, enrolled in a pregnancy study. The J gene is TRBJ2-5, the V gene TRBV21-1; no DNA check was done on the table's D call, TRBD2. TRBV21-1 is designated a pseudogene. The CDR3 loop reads CASVKSGGFQETQYF. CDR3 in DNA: TGTGCCAGCGTCAAAAGCGGGGGATTCCAAGAGACCCAGTACTTC.